The 25 T cell receptor beta chains below all came from one sample that was sequenced in a study of blood T cell repertoires in COVID-19. Assay: immunoSEQ multiplex PCR; the TCRdb copy retains only in-frame clones and omits some. This table holds 70,000 or so clones, roughly 77% found once. Sequenced material: peripheral blood. Receptors originate from a woman between 65 and 79 years old with acute or convalescent COVID-19.

The chain uses TRBV5-1 and TRBJ1-2, with 9 bases lining up with TRBD1. CDR1 is SGHRS, CDR2 YFSETQ, per germline. After removal of 4 bases from V and 4 bases from J, the junction contained 8 bases not matched to a gene. The CDR3 has 15 amino acids. The CDR3 spells CASSPSGTGSYGYTF. Here the CDR3 DNA reads TGCGCCAGCAGCCCCTCAGGGACAGGGAGCTATGGCTACACCTTC.

The genes are TRBV5-4 and TRBJ2-1, with 9 bases identical to TRBD1. This CDR3 comprises 15 residues. The J segment lost 8 bases and the V segment lost 0 bases, leaving 6 bases of the junction unmatched. Germline CDR1 is SGHNT and CDR2 is YYREEE (reference sequence). CDR3 amino acids: CASSLVGQGLDEQFF. CDR3 DNA: TGTGCCAGCAGCTTGGTGGGACAGGGTCTGGATGAGCAGTTCTTC.

This chain joins TRBV2 and TRBJ2-5, with D possibly being TRBD1 (6 bases). The CDR3 is 13 amino acids. With 4 bases removed from V and 5 bases from J, the gap between germline ends came to 11 bases. Germline loops: CDR1 SNHLY, CDR2 FYNNEI. DNA of the CDR3: TGTGCCAGCAGTGGACAGGTTGGGGAGACCCAGTACTTC. It codes for CASSGQVGETQYF.

J is TRBJ1-6 and V is TRBV9; D possibly corresponds to TRBD1 (5 bases). Trimming removed 3 bases at V and 9 bases at J, with 10 bases between. The CDR3 loop spans 13 amino acids. Germline CDR1 and CDR2: SGDLS and YYNGEE. CDR3 loop: CASSAREGSPLHF. Written as DNA, the CDR3 is TGTGCCAGCAGCGCCAGGGAGGGTTCACCCCTCCACTTT.

In this sample, this clone turned up once. This sequence joins TRBV30 and TRBJ2-6; the D gene is possibly TRBD1 (5 bases). The V gene lost 2 bases and the J gene lost 0 bases, with 14 bases spanning the gap. Germline assignment: CDR1 GTSNPN and CDR2 SVGIG (reference sequence). The CDR3 runs 17 residues. The CDR3: CAWSSGHRSSGANVLTF. CDR3 coding DNA: TGTGCCTGGAGTTCCGGACACAGGAGCTCTGGGGCCAACGTCCTGACTTTC.

The chain uses TRBV7-9 and TRBJ1-6, with D uncertain. V lost 11 bases, J lost 6 bases, and 14 bases lay in between. Germline CDR1 reads SEHNR; CDR2 reads FQNEAQ (reference sequence). The CDR3 loop spans 13 amino acids. In DNA form, the CDR3 reads TGTGCCTCTCAAGCCCGACTTAATTCACCCCTCCACTTT. Its translation: CASQARLNSPLHF.

The CDR3 region is CASSVTGNNSPLHF. In nucleotides, the CDR3 is TGTGCCAGCAGCGTGACAGGGAATAATTCACCCCTCCACTTT. The chain carries TRBV9 and TRBJ1-6; 7 positions match TRBD1. The CDR3 runs to 14 residues. CDR1 is SGDLS and CDR2 is YYNGEE in the germline V gene. The V and J ends lost 2 bases and 5 bases, in that order; junction bases with no gene match: 1.

The chain has TRBV24-1 and TRBJ2-3, with D perhaps matching TRBD2 (5 bases). Trimming stripped 3 bases from V and 6 bases from J, with 12 bases between. CDR1 is KGHDR and CDR2 is SFDVKD in the germline V gene. There are 14 residues in the CDR3. The CDR3 sequence: CATSDSGKGDTQYF. CDR3 DNA: TGTGCCACCAGTGATAGCGGAAAAGGGGATACGCAGTATTTT.

This chain joins TRBV27 and TRBJ2-2, with 7 positions matching TRBD2. Germline V gives CDR1 MNHEY, CDR2 SMNVEV (reference sequence). Losses at the gene ends were 6 bases for V and 4 bases for J; bases not matched to a gene: 8. There are 15 residues in the CDR3. CDR3 in amino acids: CASSWGGGGTGELFF. The CDR3 coding sequence is TGTGCCAGCAGCTGGGGCGGGGGAGGCACCGGGGAGCTGTTTTTT.

The chain links TRBV7-2 to TRBJ2-7; 7 bases are shared with TRBD1. Unmatched junction bases numbered 4, after V lost 4 bases and J lost 4 bases. The CDR3 has 13 residues. Germline V lookup: CDR1 SGHTA, CDR2 FQGNSA. Written as DNA, the CDR3 is TGTGCCAGCAGCTGGGGACAGCTATACGAGCAGTACTTC. Translated: CASSWGQLYEQYF.

This clone was counted between two and nine times. This sequence joins TRBV7-9 and TRBJ2-7, with 10 bases that match TRBD1. This CDR3 contains 17 residues. The germline V gene has CDR1 SEHNR and CDR2 FQNEAQ (reference sequence). J gave up 2 bases and V 4 bases, and 11 bases lay outside the gene matches. CDR3 sequence reads: CASSSYKTGGDPYEQYF. In DNA, the CDR3 is TGTGCCAGCAGCTCATATAAGACAGGGGGCGATCCCTACGAGCAGTACTTC. Based on the CDR3 plus reference TRBV7-9 and TRBJ2-7, the full variable domain is DTGVSQNPRHKITKRGQNVTFRCDPISEHNRLYWYRQTLGQGPEFLTYFQNEAQLEKSRLLSDRFSAERPKGSFSTLEIQRTEQGDSAMYLCASSSYKTGGDPYEQYFGPGTRLTVT.

In its sample, this clone was seen once. Within the sample, other DNA sequences also encode this same CDR3. J is TRBJ2-2 and V is TRBV12-3 or TRBV12-4, with D perhaps TRBD1 (6 bases). V lost 2 bases, J lost 6 bases, and 7 bases lay in between. CDR3 length: 13 amino acids. In DNA form, the CDR3 reads TGTGCCAGCAGTTTAAAGGGGGCCGGGGAGCTGTTTTTT. Amino acid sequence: CASSLKGAGELFF.

The chain joins TRBV19 to TRBJ2-7, with D unresolved. This CDR3 is built from 12 residues. Trimming took off 4 bases at V and 4 bases at J, with 8 bases between the two ends. CDR1 is LNHDA, CDR2 SQIVND, per germline (reference sequence). Here the CDR3 DNA reads TGTGCCAGTAGTAGTTCGGGTTACGAGCAGTACTTC. Amino acids: CASSSSGYEQYF. Based on the CDR3 plus reference TRBV19 and TRBJ2-7, the full variable domain is DGGITQSPKYLFRKEGQNVTLSCEQNLNHDAMYWYRQDPGQGLRLIYYSQIVNDFQKGDIAEGYSVSREKKESFPLTVTSAQKNPTAFYLCASSSSGYEQYFGPGTRLTVT.

This clone was found once. This chain joins TRBV20-1 and TRBJ2-1, with D possibly TRBD1 on 6 matching bases. Per germline, CDR1 DFQATT and CDR2 SNEGSKA (reference sequence). V shed 6 bases and J shed 5 bases, with 8 bases lying between them. The CDR3 runs to 11 residues. The CDR3 sequence: CSARDNNEQFF. The CDR3, as DNA: TGCAGTGCCAGGGACAACAATGAGCAGTTCTTC.

This clone was detected only once. V is TRBV5-4 and J is TRBJ1-6; D possibly corresponds to TRBD1 (6 bases). Trimming removed 3 bases from V and 6 bases from J, with 10 bases in between. This CDR3 is 14 amino acids long. Germline values: CDR1 SGHNT, CDR2 YYREEE (reference sequence). This CDR3 is CASSSRGSNSPLHF. Here the CDR3 DNA reads TGTGCCAGCAGCTCCAGGGGAAGTAATTCACCCCTCCACTTT.

The chain joins TRBV6-5 to TRBJ1-2; 10 nucleotides line up with TRBD1. The CDR3 totals 14 residues. The J segment lost 4 bases and the V segment lost 7 bases, leaving 6 bases of the junction unmatched. Germline V gene sequence: CDR1 MNHEY, CDR2 SVGAGI. The chain's CDR3 is CASNRDRGSYGYTF. DNA of the CDR3: TGTGCCAGCAATAGGGACAGGGGAAGCTATGGCTACACCTTC.

The chain couples TRBV2 to TRBJ2-3, with D unresolved. V was trimmed by 7 bases and J by 3 bases, leaving 5 bases between them. Germline-derived CDR1 and CDR2 are SNHLY and FYNNEI. This CDR3 region has 11 residues. The CDR3: CASIRTDTQYF. The DNA for the CDR3 is TGTGCCAGCATTAGAACAGATACGCAGTATTTT.

V and J are TRBV9 and TRBJ2-5, with D possibly matching TRBD2 (6 bases). The CDR3 has 14 residues. Germline CDR1 is SGDLS and CDR2 is YYNGEE. V lost 4 bases to trimming and J lost 2 bases, with 12 bases between them. CDR3: CASSLAGQQETQYF. CDR3 coding DNA: TGTGCCAGCAGCCTGGCGGGGCAACAAGAGACCCAGTACTTC.

The chain combines TRBV19 with TRBJ2-3, with 7 bases identical to TRBD1. The CDR3 covers 13 residues. Losses at the gene ends were 4 bases for V and 8 bases for J; bases not matched to a gene: 6. Germline V gene sequence: CDR1 LNHDA, CDR2 SQIVND (reference sequence). The CDR3 DNA reads TGTGCCAGTAGTAACACAGGGGCCCCTACGCAGTATTTT. Translation gives CASSNTGAPTQYF.

V is TRBV9 and J is TRBJ2-2; TRBD1 aligns across 10 bases. This CDR3 is 17 amino acids long. V lost 0 bases and J lost 2; bases outside the gene matches: 4. Germline-derived CDR1 and CDR2 are SGDLS and YYNGEE. The CDR3 sequence: CASSVGTGGRNTGELFF. DNA of the CDR3: TGTGCCAGCAGCGTAGGGACAGGGGGGCGAAACACCGGGGAGCTGTTTTTT.

As regards this clone: This specimen includes other DNA sequences encoding the same CDR3. This chain links TRBV28 with TRBJ1-2; D is unresolved. The CDR3 covers 13 residues. Germline lookup yields CDR1 MDHEN and CDR2 SYDVKM. V was pared by 5 bases and J by 4 bases, with 11 bases between. The CDR3 nucleotides read TGTGCCAGCAGTCTGTCGGGAGTCTATGGCTACACCTTC. It codes for CASSLSGVYGYTF.

This clone has a handful of counts. V is TRBV29-1 and J is TRBJ1-2, with TRBD1 matching over 7 bases. Germline assignment: CDR1 SQVTM and CDR2 ANQGSEA. This CDR3 region has 12 residues. V shed 7 bases, J shed 4 bases, and the junction held 6 bases outside the gene matches. CDR3 DNA sequence: TGCAGCGATGAGGGACAGCCCTATGGCTACACCTTC. Amino acids: CSDEGQPYGYTF.

The chain combines TRBV11-3 with TRBJ2-2; TRBD1 matches 9 bases. There are 15 residues in the CDR3. With 4 bases clipped from V and 6 bases from J, the junction kept 6 bases outside the gene matches. Per germline, CDR1 SGHNT and CDR2 YENEEA. The CDR3 region has the DNA TGTGCCAGCAGCTCGACAGGGGGAATTGCCGGGGAGCTGTTTTTT. Translation gives CASSSTGGIAGELFF.

The rearrangement links TRBV6-1 to TRBJ2-7; 7 bases are shared with TRBD1. J lost 3 bases, V lost 4 bases, and 12 bases had no gene match. The germline V gene encodes CDR1 MNHNS and CDR2 SASEGT. This CDR3 region has 16 residues. CDR3 amino acids: CASSGLNRGVGYEQYF. In nucleotides, the CDR3 is TGTGCCAGCAGTGGACTAAACAGGGGAGTAGGCTACGAGCAGTACTTC.

This clone was observed a single time. The chain carries TRBV9 and TRBJ1-1, with D unresolved. This CDR3 has 15 amino acids. Trimming stripped 0 bases from V and 6 bases from J, with 15 bases between. Looked up from germline, CDR1 is SGDLS and CDR2 is YYNGEE. CDR3 coding DNA: TGTGCCAGCAGCGTAGACCCGGGGATGGCCGCTGAAGCTTTCTTT. It specifies CASSVDPGMAAEAFF.